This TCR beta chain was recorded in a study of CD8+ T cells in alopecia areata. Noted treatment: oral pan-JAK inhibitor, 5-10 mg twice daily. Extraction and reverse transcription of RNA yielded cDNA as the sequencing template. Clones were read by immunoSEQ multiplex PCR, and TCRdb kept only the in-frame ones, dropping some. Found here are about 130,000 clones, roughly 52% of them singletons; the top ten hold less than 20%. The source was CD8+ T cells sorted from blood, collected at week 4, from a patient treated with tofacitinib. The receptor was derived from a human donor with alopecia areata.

The CDR3 DNA follows: TGCGCCAGCAGCCACCCCGGGTCCTATGGCTACACCTTC. It is translated as CASSHPGSYGYTF. The rearrangement links TRBV4-3 to TRBJ1-2; D call uncertain. Per the germline V gene, CDR1 is LGHNA and CDR2 is YSLEER. The CDR3 runs 13 residues. Deletions cut 3 bases from V and 4 bases from J, with 9 bases between.